The 28 T cell receptor beta chains below come from one sample, sequenced in a study of T cell changes during pregnancy in multiple sclerosis. Generated by immunoSEQ multiplex PCR, the TCRdb table keeps only in-frame clones and is missing some. This sample has almost 40,000 clones, with approximately 89% found just once. The sequencing used CD4+ T cells from peripheral blood mononuclear cells, collected in the second trimester of pregnancy. The receptors were sampled from a female donor in good health, enrolled as a control in a pregnancy study.

V and J are TRBV29-1 and TRBJ2-5; 8 bases agree with TRBD1. V gave up 5 bases and J gave up 5 bases; unmatched junction bases: 7. Germline CDR1 reads SQVTM; CDR2 reads ANQGSEA. CDR3 size: 13 residues. The CDR3 is CSVPRQGTETQYF. CDR3 DNA: TGCAGCGTTCCCCGACAGGGGACGGAGACCCAGTACTTC.

The chain carries TRBV6-6 and TRBJ1-2, with TRBD1 matching over 9 bases. This CDR3 is built from 15 residues. V dropped 4 bases and J dropped 0; count of bases not matched to a gene: 3. CDR1 is MNHNY, CDR2 SVGAGI, per germline (reference sequence). The CDR3 here is CASSFGTGTNYGYTF. In nucleotides, the CDR3 is TGTGCCAGCAGTTTTGGGACAGGGACTAACTATGGCTACACCTTC.

This chain links TRBV5-4 with TRBJ1-4; perhaps TRBD1 as D (6 bases). Germline loops: CDR1 SGHNT, CDR2 YYREEE (reference sequence). CDR3 length: 13 residues. Trimming removed 3 bases from V and 5 bases from J, with 8 bases in between. For the CDR3, the DNA is TGTGCCAGCAGCTCAGGACAGAATGAAAAACTGTTTTTT. It codes for CASSSGQNEKLFF.

This clone was detected once. The chain couples TRBV7-2 to TRBJ1-5, with TRBD1 matching over 10 bases. The CDR3 is 14 residues long. V shed 6 bases, J shed 6 bases, and the junction held 5 bases outside the gene matches. CDR1 and CDR2 from the germline V gene are SGHTA and FQGNSA. DNA of the CDR3: TGTGCCAGCAGGGAGACAGGGGGCGGTCAGCCCCAGCATTTT. As protein: CASRETGGGQPQHF. Using reference TRBV7-2 and TRBJ1-5 for the parts outside the CDR3, the full variable domain is GAGVSQSPSNKVTEKGKDVELRCDPISGHTALYWYRQSLGQGLEFLIYFQGNSAPDKSGLPSDRFSAERTGGSVSTLTIQRTQQEDSAVYLCASRETGGGQPQHFGDGTRLSIL.

The genes are TRBV28 and TRBJ2-7, with D perhaps matching TRBD1 (5 bases). Trimming pared 6 bases from V and 5 bases from J, leaving 11 bases between. The CDR3 is 12 amino acids. Germline assignment: CDR1 MDHEN and CDR2 SYDVKM. CDR3 sequence: CASSAGIHEQYF. Written as DNA, the CDR3 is TGTGCCAGCAGCGCAGGGATCCACGAGCAGTACTTC.

The chain employs TRBV18 and TRBJ1-1; D is unclear. There are 14 residues in the CDR3. V was clipped by 6 bases and J by 0 bases, with 11 bases between them. CDR1 and CDR2 from the germline V gene are KGHSH and LQKENI. CDR3 sequence: CASSSQNVNTEAFF. CDR3 DNA sequence: TGTGCCAGCTCCTCCCAGAACGTGAACACTGAAGCTTTCTTT.

The J gene is TRBJ2-7, the V gene TRBV9; 11 bases line up with TRBD1. CDR3 size: 17 residues. Trimming removed 4 bases from V and 3 bases from J; junction bases left unmatched: 12. The V gene's germline CDR1 is SGDLS and CDR2 YYNGEE. CDR3 protein: CASSPGTGGQLNYEQYF. Written as DNA, the CDR3 is TGTGCCAGCAGCCCCGGGACAGGGGGACAACTTAACTACGAGCAGTACTTC.

This chain connects TRBV7-3 to TRBJ1-3, with a weak D call TRBD1 (5 bases). V was shortened by 2 bases and J by 7 bases, with 12 bases between the two germline ends. The CDR3 extends over 14 amino acids. Germline lookup yields CDR1 SGHTA and CDR2 FQGTGA. This chain's CDR3 is CASSLATRQNTIYF. The CDR3 nucleotides are TGTGCCAGCAGCTTAGCCACCAGACAGAACACCATATATTTT.

The chain is built from TRBV4-2 and TRBJ1-3; 7 bases align to TRBD1. This CDR3 comprises 16 residues. V dropped 4 bases and J dropped 0; count of bases not matched to a gene: 6. CDR1 and CDR2 from the germline V gene are LGHNA and YNFKEQ. CDR3 amino acids: CASSPLGGRSGNTIYF. In DNA form, the CDR3 reads TGTGCCAGCAGCCCCCTAGGGGGCCGCTCTGGAAACACCATATATTTT.

This sequence joins TRBV5-1 and TRBJ2-3, with 15 bases matching TRBD2. The germline V gene has CDR1 SGHRS and CDR2 YFSETQ. With V trimmed by 4 bases and J by 2 bases, 5 bases remained unmatched. There are 17 residues in the CDR3. The CDR3 region has the DNA TGCGCCAGCAGCGCCGGACTAGCGGGGGGGTCCACAGATACGCAGTATTTT. Protein product: CASSAGLAGGSTDTQYF.

The J gene is TRBJ1-2, the V gene TRBV5-1; 8 nucleotides agree with TRBD1. Per germline, CDR1 SGHRS and CDR2 YFSETQ. Unmatched junction bases numbered 8, after V lost 4 bases and J lost 3 bases. This CDR3 has 15 amino acids. The CDR3 region has the DNA TGCGCCAGCAGCGCCCGACAGGGGCGCGACTATGGCTACACCTTC. This sequence encodes CASSARQGRDYGYTF.

On this clone itself: Different DNA sequences within this sample yield the same CDR3. The chain combines TRBV9 with TRBJ2-3; 9 bases align to TRBD1. The CDR3 has 15 residues. Germline V gene data show CDR1 as SGDLS and CDR2 as YYNGEE. The trim removed 2 bases at V and 2 bases at J, leaving 3 bases unmatched. DNA of the CDR3: TGTGCCAGCAGCGTGGGACAGGGAAACACAGATACGCAGTATTTT. This codes for CASSVGQGNTDTQYF. Filled out from reference TRBV9 and TRBJ2-3, the complete variable domain reads DSGVTQTPKHLITATGQRVTLRCSPRSGDLSVYWYQQSLDQGLQFLIQYYNGEERAKGNILERFSAQQFPDLHSELNLSSLELGDSALYFCASSVGQGNTDTQYFGPGTRLTVL.

This sequence joins TRBV23-1 and TRBJ1-1; D remains unclear. TRBV23-1 is an ORF, with its function uncertain. This CDR3 spans 10 amino acids. V dropped 7 bases and J dropped 2 bases, with 2 bases sitting between them. DNA of the CDR3: TGCGCCAGCACAAACACTGAAGCTTTCTTT. Translation gives CASTNTEAFF.

The chain joins TRBV28 to TRBJ1-2; 7 bases fit TRBD1. Germline V gene sequence: CDR1 MDHEN, CDR2 SYDVKM. Germline trimming cut 6 bases from V and 6 bases from J; bases unmatched to any gene: 7. The CDR3 length is 13 residues. This chain's CDR3 is CASRSPGTDGYTF. The DNA for the CDR3 is TGTGCCAGCAGGAGCCCCGGGACAGATGGCTACACCTTC.

The CDR3 DNA follows: TGCAGCGTCCCTGTTGCGGGACAGCGGATCCCCTACAATGAGCAGTTCTTC. This encodes CSVPVAGQRIPYNEQFF. The chain links TRBV29-1 to TRBJ2-1; D perhaps matches TRBD1 (7 bases). With 6 bases removed from V and 2 bases from J, the gap between germline ends came to 23 bases. Germline CDR1 and CDR2: SQVTM and ANQGSEA. The CDR3 is made up of 17 amino acids.

CDR3 DNA: TGTGCCAGCATCGGGGGGACCGGGACAGGGGCCTACGAGCAGTACTTC. This sequence encodes CASIGGTGTGAYEQYF. The chain couples TRBV28 to TRBJ2-7, with 10 bases aligning to TRBD1. The CDR3 has 16 amino acids. J lost 2 bases, V lost 7 bases, and 11 bases had no gene match. Germline CDR1 and CDR2: MDHEN and SYDVKM.

This clone came up once. V gene TRBV4-1 combines with J gene TRBJ1-5, with TRBD1 identical over 7 bases. The CDR3 is 14 residues long. The germline CDR1 and CDR2 sequences are MGHRA and YSYEKL. V shed 5 bases, J shed 7 bases, and the junction held 8 bases outside the gene matches. This CDR3 is CASSNGDRGQPQHF. CDR3 nucleotides: TGCGCCAGCAGCAACGGGGACAGAGGGCAGCCCCAGCATTTT.

This clone was recorded once. The J gene is TRBJ2-1, the V gene TRBV7-6; 9 nucleotides align to TRBD1. CDR1 is SGHVS, CDR2 FNYEAQ, per germline. The V segment lost 6 bases and the J segment 5 bases; nucleotides outside the gene matches: 11. The CDR3 totals 16 residues. The CDR3 protein is CASRETGTGSHNEQFF. The CDR3 bases are TGTGCCAGCAGAGAGACCGGGACAGGGAGTCACAATGAGCAGTTCTTC.

The chain links TRBV18 to TRBJ2-5, with D perhaps TRBD1 (5 bases). Germline CDR1 reads KGHSH; CDR2 reads LQKENI. The CDR3 spans 14 residues. The germline V and J ends were trimmed by 6 bases and 6 bases, with 17 bases remaining between them. The CDR3 DNA reads TGTGCCAGCTCCTACGGACAAGGGGAACAGACCCAGTACTTC. Its translation is CASSYGQGEQTQYF.

This sequence joins TRBV6-5 and TRBJ1-2, with D possibly TRBD1 on 5 matching bases. The CDR3 is 13 residues long. V lost 6 bases and J lost 0, with 8 bases in between. Germline values: CDR1 MNHEY, CDR2 SVGAGI. The CDR3 DNA follows: TGTGCCAGCAGAATGGACACTAACTATGGCTACACCTTC. Protein product: CASRMDTNYGYTF.

The chain couples TRBV5-1 to TRBJ2-1; 9 nucleotides agree with TRBD1. Germline-derived CDR1 and CDR2 are SGHRS and YFSETQ. CDR3 length: 14 amino acids. Germline trimming cut 4 bases from V and 3 bases from J; bases unmatched to any gene: 2. The CDR3 sequence: CASSQGQGYNEQFF. CDR3 nucleotides: TGCGCCAGCAGCCAGGGACAGGGCTACAATGAGCAGTTCTTC.

In DNA, the CDR3 is TGTGCCAGCAGCTCACTACTCGGGGGGTCGGTCATTCAGTACTTC. Amino acid sequence: CASSSLLGGSVIQYF. The V gene is TRBV11-2, the J gene TRBJ2-4; 7 bases match TRBD2. The V gene's germline CDR1 is SGHAT and CDR2 FQNNGV. V lost 4 bases, J lost 9 bases, and 12 bases stayed unmatched. This CDR3 is 15 amino acids long.

The chain is built from TRBV7-2 and TRBJ1-5; D not resolved. The CDR3 sequence is 13 residues long. Trimming shortened V by 2 bases and J by 4 bases, and 6 bases separated the two germline ends. The germline V gene encodes CDR1 SGHTA and CDR2 FQGNSA. The CDR3 DNA is TGTGCCAGCAGCTTAACCCAGAATCAGCCCCAGCATTTT. Its translation is CASSLTQNQPQHF. Using reference TRBV7-2 and TRBJ1-5 for the parts outside the CDR3, the full variable domain is GAGVSQSPSNKVTEKGKDVELRCDPISGHTALYWYRQSLGQGLEFLIYFQGNSAPDKSGLPSDRFSAERTGGSVSTLTIQRTQQEDSAVYLCASSLTQNQPQHFGDGTRLSIL.

This chain connects TRBV7-8 to TRBJ2-1; 14 nucleotides align to TRBD2. Losses at the gene ends were 5 bases for V and 8 bases for J; bases not matched to a gene: 2. The CDR3 is 14 amino acids. Germline CDR1 reads SGHVS; CDR2 reads FQNEAQ. CDR3 in amino acids: CASSPGLAGDEQFF. The CDR3 nucleotides are TGTGCCAGCAGCCCGGGACTAGCGGGGGATGAGCAGTTCTTC.

This chain's CDR3 is CAWSRDRGRPYGYTF. CDR3 DNA sequence: TGTGCCTGGAGCCGGGACAGGGGGCGCCCCTATGGCTACACCTTC. The chain carries TRBV30 and TRBJ1-2; 12 bases fit TRBD1. Germline V gene sequence: CDR1 GTSNPN, CDR2 SVGIG (reference sequence). The CDR3 sequence is 15 residues long. V was pared by 3 bases and J by 4 bases, with 6 bases of the junction left unmatched. Variable domain in full (rest from reference TRBV30 and TRBJ1-2): SQTIHQWPATLVQPVGSPLSLECTVEGTSNPNLYWYRQAAGRGLQLLFYSVGIGQISSEVPQNLSASRPQDRQFILSSKKLLLSDSGFYLCAWSRDRGRPYGYTFGSGTRLTVV.

The chain links TRBV7-9 to TRBJ1-1; TRBD1 matches at 7 bases. CDR1 SEHNR and CDR2 FQNEAQ come from the germline V gene (reference sequence). CDR3 length: 13 amino acids. V lost 5 bases to trimming and J lost 4 bases; unmatched junction nucleotides: 4. As DNA, the CDR3 is TGTGCCAGCAGCCAAAGACAGGGCACTGAAGCTTTCTTT. Residues: CASSQRQGTEAFF.

V and J are TRBV6-5 and TRBJ2-7, with D possibly being TRBD1 (6 bases). V was shortened by 5 bases and J by 6 bases, with 14 bases between the two germline ends. CDR1 is MNHEY, CDR2 SVGAGI, per germline. The CDR3 runs 13 residues. For the CDR3, the DNA is TGTGCCAGCAGTGCCCGGGACACAAGCGAGCAGTACTTC. Protein sequence: CASSARDTSEQYF.

The chain recombines TRBV9 with TRBJ2-1, with D perhaps matching TRBD2 (7 bases). Germline V gene data show CDR1 as SGDLS and CDR2 as YYNGEE. Trimming shortened V by 4 bases and J by 7 bases, and 18 bases separated the two germline ends. This CDR3 spans 15 amino acids. CDR3 coding DNA: TGTGCCAGCAGCCCCCGGGGGGCCCCTCTGAATGAGCAGTTCTTC. This codes for CASSPRGAPLNEQFF.